Listed below are T cell receptor beta chains from one sample, sequenced in a study of regulatory T cells in long-lasting Graves disease. TCRdb reanalysed the multiplex PCR reads using MiXCR and keeps one entry per CDR3 protein. The sample yields around 480,000 distinct CDR3 sequences, 15% to 20% seen once. The data also belong to a second study, concerning T cells in Graves' hyperthyroidism and ophthalmopathy.

This material consisted of peripheral blood mononuclear cells (PBMCs), taken at new diagnosis, from a patient treated with antithyroid drugs. Receptors were obtained from a man aged 40-49 years with Graves disease. The CDR3 runs from the conserved cysteine through the conserved F or W. The D gene is left open where the match is weak.

v_call: TRBV12-3/TRBV12-4; d_call: -; cdr3_aa: CASRRVRDAKNIQYF
v_call: TRBV7-2; d_call: TRBD1; cdr3_aa: CASSFFPTDRSNTDTQYF
v_call: TRBV6-5; d_call: TRBD1; cdr3_aa: CASSYGGQGNEKLFF
v_call: TRBV6-2/TRBV6-3; d_call: TRBD1; cdr3_aa: CASSERTGFGQPQHF
v_call: TRBV4-1; d_call: -; cdr3_aa: CASRGLRNTEAFF
v_call: TRBV18; d_call: -; cdr3_aa: CASSADSLSSYEQYF
v_call: TRBV20-1; d_call: -; cdr3_aa: CSARGTSSGTGELFF
v_call: TRBV7-9; d_call: -; cdr3_aa: CASSLGAGNEQYF
v_call: TRBV20-1; d_call: -; cdr3_aa: CSAAAGNYGYTF
v_call: TRBV6-2/TRBV6-3; d_call: -; cdr3_aa: CASSSRGGEGGYTF
v_call: TRBV28; d_call: TRBD2; cdr3_aa: CASSSPSGTDTQYF
v_call: TRBV6-2/TRBV6-3; d_call: -; cdr3_aa: CASSYGDLTYF
v_call: TRBV20-1; d_call: -; cdr3_aa: CSARDWGPETQYF
v_call: TRBV3-1; d_call: TRBD1; cdr3_aa: CASSHRTGADEQYF
v_call: TRBV20-1; d_call: TRBD1; cdr3_aa: CSARVPGTENTGELFF
v_call: TRBV11-2; d_call: -; cdr3_aa: CASSQGTGRYNTGELFF
v_call: TRBV19; d_call: -; cdr3_aa: CASSRGVAGTGELFF
v_call: TRBV5-1; d_call: TRBD1; cdr3_aa: CASSQDRGALNTEAFF
v_call: TRBV6-2/TRBV6-3; d_call: -; cdr3_aa: CASSQDYNTGELFF
v_call: TRBV20-1; d_call: -; cdr3_aa: CSASPGSGNTIYF
v_call: TRBV9; d_call: TRBD2; cdr3_aa: CASSVQPGLAYEQYF
v_call: TRBV28; d_call: TRBD2; cdr3_aa: CASSFGLAGETQYF
v_call: TRBV3-1; d_call: TRBD1; cdr3_aa: CASTRTGLSTGELFF
v_call: TRBV28; d_call: -; cdr3_aa: CASSPDMVRAAFF
v_call: TRBV27; d_call: -; cdr3_aa: CASSPQGPRYNSPLHF
v_call: TRBV11-2; d_call: -; cdr3_aa: CASSLVISGRTEAFF
v_call: TRBV3-1; d_call: TRBD1; cdr3_aa: CASSQRDRFTGELFF
v_call: TRBV11-2; d_call: -; cdr3_aa: CASSLAGGAYEQYF
v_call: TRBV30; d_call: TRBD2; cdr3_aa: CAWSIKGLARLYEQYF
v_call: TRBV28; d_call: TRBD2; cdr3_aa: CASRVAGGYDEQFF
v_call: TRBV29-1; d_call: -; cdr3_aa: CSVANLLGTAGNTIYF
v_call: TRBV5-4; d_call: TRBD2; cdr3_aa: CASSPDLRLAGEETQYF
v_call: TRBV9; d_call: -; cdr3_aa: CASSVGAGGQNEQFF
v_call: TRBV19; d_call: TRBD2; cdr3_aa: CASSMGTSANIQYF
v_call: TRBV29-1; d_call: -; cdr3_aa: CSVRDSGNTIYF
v_call: TRBV6-1; d_call: -; cdr3_aa: CASSERGASYEQYF
v_call: TRBV24-1; d_call: -; cdr3_aa: CATSDSKVANQPQHF
v_call: TRBV28; d_call: TRBD2; cdr3_aa: CASTLSGIIKTQYF
v_call: TRBV28; d_call: TRBD1; cdr3_aa: CASSRGTGENEQYF
v_call: TRBV5-1; d_call: -; cdr3_aa: CASSFSPRQGGYEQYF
v_call: TRBV6-4; d_call: TRBD2; cdr3_aa: CASMAGVNTGELFF
v_call: TRBV10-3; d_call: -; cdr3_aa: CAINPGAAVWGEQFF
v_call: TRBV19; d_call: -; cdr3_aa: CASSRPALGKGYNEQFF
v_call: TRBV5-1; d_call: TRBD1; cdr3_aa: CASSAYDRGQETQYF
v_call: TRBV7-3; d_call: TRBD2; cdr3_aa: CASSPKGLAGTNTGELFF
v_call: TRBV12-3/TRBV12-4; d_call: TRBD2; cdr3_aa: CASSLNGGGYEQYF
v_call: TRBV28; d_call: -; cdr3_aa: CASSPPGFNFGYTF
v_call: TRBV6-5; d_call: TRBD1; cdr3_aa: CASSYRTGPYEQYF
v_call: TRBV25-1; d_call: -; cdr3_aa: CASSGFGSDTQYF
v_call: TRBV30; d_call: -; cdr3_aa: CAWTDRETQYF
v_call: TRBV5-5; d_call: -; cdr3_aa: CASSPQAGGPWDEQFF
v_call: TRBV15; d_call: -; cdr3_aa: CATSSGQHRKTQYF
v_call: TRBV25-1; d_call: -; cdr3_aa: CASSPGLPNTGELFF
v_call: TRBV12-3/TRBV12-4; d_call: TRBD2; cdr3_aa: CASTRREGSYEQYF
v_call: TRBV24-1; d_call: TRBD1; cdr3_aa: CATRETGVGVNIQYF
v_call: TRBV30; d_call: -; cdr3_aa: CAWSESARGIQYF
v_call: TRBV12-5; d_call: TRBD2; cdr3_aa: CASGLAGGNNEQFF
v_call: TRBV5-1; d_call: -; cdr3_aa: CASGAPEGQSYNEQFF
v_call: TRBV2; d_call: -; cdr3_aa: CASSEGRDSPQHF